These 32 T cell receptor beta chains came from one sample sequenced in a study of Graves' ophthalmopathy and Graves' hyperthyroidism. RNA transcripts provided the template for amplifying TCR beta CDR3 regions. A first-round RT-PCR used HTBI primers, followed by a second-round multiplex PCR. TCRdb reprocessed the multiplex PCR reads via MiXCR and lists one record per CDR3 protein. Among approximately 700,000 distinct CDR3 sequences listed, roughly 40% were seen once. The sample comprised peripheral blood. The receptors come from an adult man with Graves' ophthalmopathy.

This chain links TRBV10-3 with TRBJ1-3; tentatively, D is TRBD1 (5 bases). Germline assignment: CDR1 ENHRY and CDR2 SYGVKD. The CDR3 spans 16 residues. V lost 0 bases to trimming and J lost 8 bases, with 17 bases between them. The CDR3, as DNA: TGTGCCATCAGTGAGTCGCAATGGGGGTCCGGCTACACCATATATTTT. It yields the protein CAISESQWGSGYTIYF.

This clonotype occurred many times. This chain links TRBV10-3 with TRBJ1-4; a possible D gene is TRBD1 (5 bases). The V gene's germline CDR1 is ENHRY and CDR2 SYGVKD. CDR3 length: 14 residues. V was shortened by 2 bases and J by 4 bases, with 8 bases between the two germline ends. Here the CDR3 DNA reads TGTGCCATCAGTGAGGGGGGAAGTAATGAAAAACTGTTTTTT. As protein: CAISEGGSNEKLFF.

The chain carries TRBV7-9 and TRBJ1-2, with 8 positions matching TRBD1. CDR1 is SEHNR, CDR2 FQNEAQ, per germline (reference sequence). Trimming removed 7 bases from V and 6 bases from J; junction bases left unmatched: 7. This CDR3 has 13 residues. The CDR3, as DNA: TGTGCCAGCACCAAAGCAGGGGGCAATGGCTACACCTTC. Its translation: CASTKAGGNGYTF. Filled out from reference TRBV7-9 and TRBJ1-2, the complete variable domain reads DTGVSQNPRHKITKRGQNVTFRCDPISEHNRLYWYRQTLGQGPEFLTYFQNEAQLEKSRLLSDRFSAERPKGSFSTLEIQRTEQGDSAMYLCASTKAGGNGYTFGSGTRLTVV.

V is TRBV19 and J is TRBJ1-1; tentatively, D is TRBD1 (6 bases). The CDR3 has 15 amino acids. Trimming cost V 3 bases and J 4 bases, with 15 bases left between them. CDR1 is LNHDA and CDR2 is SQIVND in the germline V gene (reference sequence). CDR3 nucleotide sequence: TGTGCCAGTAGTATCCACAGGGAGAAGGGCACTGAAGCTTTCTTT. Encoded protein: CASSIHREKGTEAFF.

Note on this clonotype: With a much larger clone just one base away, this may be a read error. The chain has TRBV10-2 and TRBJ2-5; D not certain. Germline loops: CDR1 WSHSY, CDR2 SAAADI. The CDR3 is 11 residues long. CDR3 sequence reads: CAGSEEKTQYF. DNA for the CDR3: TGCGCCGGCAGTGAGGAGAAGACCCAGTACTTC.

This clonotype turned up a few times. In DNA form, the CDR3 reads TGTGCCAGCAGCTTACCAGCGGGGAGATCGAACACCGGGGAGCTGTTTTTT. Amino acids: CASSLPAGRSNTGELFF. The chain employs TRBV25-1 and TRBJ2-2; 7 positions agree with TRBD2. Germline lookup yields CDR1 MGHDK and CDR2 SYGVNS. With 6 bases clipped from V and 0 bases from J, the junction kept 10 bases outside the gene matches. This CDR3 comprises 17 residues.

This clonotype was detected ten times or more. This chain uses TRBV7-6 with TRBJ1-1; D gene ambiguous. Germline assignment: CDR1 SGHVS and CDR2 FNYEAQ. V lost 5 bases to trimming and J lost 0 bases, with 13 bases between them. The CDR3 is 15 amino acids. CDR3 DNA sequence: TGTGCCAGCAGCAGAAGTAGTCCGATGAACACTGAAGCTTTCTTT. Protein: CASSRSSPMNTEAFF.

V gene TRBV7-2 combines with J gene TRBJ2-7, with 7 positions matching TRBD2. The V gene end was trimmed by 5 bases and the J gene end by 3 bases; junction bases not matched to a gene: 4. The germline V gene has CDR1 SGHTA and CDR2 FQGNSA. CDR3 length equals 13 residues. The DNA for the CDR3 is TGTGCCAGCAGCCGGACTAGTATCTACGAGCAGTACTTC. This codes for CASSRTSIYEQYF. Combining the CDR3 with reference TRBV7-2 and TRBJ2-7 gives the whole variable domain GAGVSQSPSNKVTEKGKDVELRCDPISGHTALYWYRQSLGQGLEFLIYFQGNSAPDKSGLPSDRFSAERTGGSVSTLTIQRTQQEDSAVYLCASSRTSIYEQYFGPGTRLTVT.

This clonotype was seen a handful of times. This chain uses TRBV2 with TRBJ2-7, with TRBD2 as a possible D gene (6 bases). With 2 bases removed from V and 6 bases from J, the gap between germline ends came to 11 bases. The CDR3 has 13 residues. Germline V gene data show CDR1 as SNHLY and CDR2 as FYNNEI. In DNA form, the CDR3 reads TGTGCCAGCAGTGAAATAGCGGCGGGCGAGCAGTACTTC. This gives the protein CASSEIAAGEQYF.

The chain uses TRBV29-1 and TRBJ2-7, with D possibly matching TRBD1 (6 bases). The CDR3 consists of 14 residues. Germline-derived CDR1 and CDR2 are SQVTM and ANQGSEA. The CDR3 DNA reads TGCAGTGCTAGAGCCAGGGGTACTTCCTACGAGCAGTACTTC. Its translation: CSARARGTSYEQYF.

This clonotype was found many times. CDR3: CAITPDREVDEQYF. CDR3 DNA: TGTGCCATCACCCCGGACAGGGAAGTGGACGAGCAGTACTTC. This chain uses TRBV10-3 with TRBJ2-7, with 8 bases lining up with TRBD1. The CDR3 has 14 residues. CDR1 is ENHRY, CDR2 SYGVKD, per germline. The ends lost 7 bases at V and 5 bases at J; junction bases unmatched: 10.

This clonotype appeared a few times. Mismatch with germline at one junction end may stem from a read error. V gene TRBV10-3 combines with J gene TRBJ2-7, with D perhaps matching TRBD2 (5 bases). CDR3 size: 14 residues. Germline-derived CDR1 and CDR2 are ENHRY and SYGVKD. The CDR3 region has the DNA TGTGCCAGCAGTACTGACTACGCGTCATACGAGCAGTACTTC. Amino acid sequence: CASSTDYASYEQYF.

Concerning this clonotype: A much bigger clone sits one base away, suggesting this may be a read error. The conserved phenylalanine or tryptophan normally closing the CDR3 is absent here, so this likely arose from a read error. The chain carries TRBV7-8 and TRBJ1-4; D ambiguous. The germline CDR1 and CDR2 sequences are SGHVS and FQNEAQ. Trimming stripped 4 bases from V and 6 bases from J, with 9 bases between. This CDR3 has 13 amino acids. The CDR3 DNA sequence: TGTGCCAGCAGCTCGGACGGTGATGAAAAACTGTTTCTT. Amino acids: CASSSDGDEKLFL.

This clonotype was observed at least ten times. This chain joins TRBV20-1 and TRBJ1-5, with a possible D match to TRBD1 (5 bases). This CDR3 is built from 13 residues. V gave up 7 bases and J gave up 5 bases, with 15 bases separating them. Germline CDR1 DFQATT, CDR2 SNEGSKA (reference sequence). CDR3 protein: CSDHKLGDQPQHF. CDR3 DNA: TGCAGTGACCATAAGCTGGGGGATCAGCCCCAGCATTTT.

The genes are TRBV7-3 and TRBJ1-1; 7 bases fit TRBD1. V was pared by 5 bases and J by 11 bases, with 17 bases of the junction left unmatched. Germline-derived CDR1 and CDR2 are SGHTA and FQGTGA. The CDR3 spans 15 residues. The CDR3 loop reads CASSPLGGGSGLAFF. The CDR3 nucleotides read TGTGCCAGCAGCCCATTGGGAGGGGGCTCTGGGTTGGCTTTCTTT.

The CDR3 loop is CSATETGLETQYF. CDR3 sequence (DNA): TGCAGTGCTACCGAGACAGGGTTAGAGACCCAGTACTTC. This chain joins TRBV20-1 and TRBJ2-5; 7 bases fit TRBD1. After removal of 4 bases from V and 4 bases from J, the junction contained 6 bases not matched to a gene. Germline CDR1 and CDR2: DFQATT and SNEGSKA (reference sequence). This CDR3 region has 13 residues.

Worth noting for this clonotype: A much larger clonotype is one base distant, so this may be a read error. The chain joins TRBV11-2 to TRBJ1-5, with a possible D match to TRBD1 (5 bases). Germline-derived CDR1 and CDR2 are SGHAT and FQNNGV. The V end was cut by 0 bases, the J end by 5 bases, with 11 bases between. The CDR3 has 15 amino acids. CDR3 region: CASSLERGFDQPQHF. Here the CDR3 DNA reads TGTGCCAGCAGCTTAGAGCGGGGGTTCGATCAGCCCCAGCATTTT.

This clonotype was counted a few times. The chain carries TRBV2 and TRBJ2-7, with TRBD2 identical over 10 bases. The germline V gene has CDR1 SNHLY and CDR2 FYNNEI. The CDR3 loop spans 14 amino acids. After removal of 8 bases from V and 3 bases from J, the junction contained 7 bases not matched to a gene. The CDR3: CASQPSGRVYEQYF. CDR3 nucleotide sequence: TGTGCCAGCCAACCTAGCGGGAGAGTCTACGAGCAGTACTTC.

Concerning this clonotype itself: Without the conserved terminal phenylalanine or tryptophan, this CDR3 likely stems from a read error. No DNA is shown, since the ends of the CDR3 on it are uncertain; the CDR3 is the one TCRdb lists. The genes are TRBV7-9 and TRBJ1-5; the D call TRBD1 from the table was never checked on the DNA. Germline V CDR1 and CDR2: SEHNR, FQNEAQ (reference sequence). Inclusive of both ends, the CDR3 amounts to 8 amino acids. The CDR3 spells CASSLIAG.

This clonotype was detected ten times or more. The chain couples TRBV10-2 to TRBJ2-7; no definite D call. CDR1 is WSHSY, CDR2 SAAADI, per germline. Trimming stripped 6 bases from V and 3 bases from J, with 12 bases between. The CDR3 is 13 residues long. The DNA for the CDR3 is TGCGCCAGCAGGGACCCTTTGAACTACGAGCAGTACTTC. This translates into CASRDPLNYEQYF.

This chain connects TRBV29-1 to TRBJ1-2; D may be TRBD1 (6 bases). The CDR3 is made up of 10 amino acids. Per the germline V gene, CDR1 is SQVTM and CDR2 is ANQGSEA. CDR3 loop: CVNRAGGYTF. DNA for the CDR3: TGCGTTAACAGGGCGGGTGGCTACACCTTC. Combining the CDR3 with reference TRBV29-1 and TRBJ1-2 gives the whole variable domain SAVISQKPSRDICQRGTSLTIQCQVDSQVTMMFWYRQQPGQSLTLIATANQGSEATYESGFVIDKFPISRPNLTFSTLTVSNMSPEDSSIYLCVNRAGGYTFGSGTRLTVV.

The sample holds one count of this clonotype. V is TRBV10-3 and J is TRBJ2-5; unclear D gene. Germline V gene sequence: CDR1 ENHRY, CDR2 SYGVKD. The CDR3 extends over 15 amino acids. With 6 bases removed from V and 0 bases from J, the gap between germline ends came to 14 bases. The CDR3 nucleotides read TGTGCCATCAGAGACATTCGGGCTAACCAAGAGACCCAGTACTTC. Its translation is CAIRDIRANQETQYF.

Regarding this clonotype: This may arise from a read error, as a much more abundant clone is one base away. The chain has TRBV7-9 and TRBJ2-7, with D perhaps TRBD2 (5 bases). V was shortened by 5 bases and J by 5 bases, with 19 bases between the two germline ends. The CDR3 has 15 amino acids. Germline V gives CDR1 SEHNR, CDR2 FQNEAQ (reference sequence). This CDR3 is CASSEQRGTGHEQYF. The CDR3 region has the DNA TGTGCCAGCAGCGAACAACGGGGAACGGGCCACGAGCAGTACTTC.

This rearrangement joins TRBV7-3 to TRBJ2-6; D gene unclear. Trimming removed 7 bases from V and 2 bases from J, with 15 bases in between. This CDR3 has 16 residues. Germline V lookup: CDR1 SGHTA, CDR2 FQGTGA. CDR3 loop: CASTLTVNTGANVLTF. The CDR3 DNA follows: TGTGCCAGCACCCTAACAGTGAACACTGGGGCCAACGTCCTGACTTTC.

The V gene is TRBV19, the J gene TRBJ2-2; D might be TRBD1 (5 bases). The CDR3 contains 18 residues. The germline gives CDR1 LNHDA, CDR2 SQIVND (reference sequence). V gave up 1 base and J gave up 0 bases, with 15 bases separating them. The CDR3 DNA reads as TGTGCCAGTAGTATAGGGAGTGGGGCGACAGCGAACACCGGGGAGCTGTTTTTT. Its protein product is CASSIGSGATANTGELFF.

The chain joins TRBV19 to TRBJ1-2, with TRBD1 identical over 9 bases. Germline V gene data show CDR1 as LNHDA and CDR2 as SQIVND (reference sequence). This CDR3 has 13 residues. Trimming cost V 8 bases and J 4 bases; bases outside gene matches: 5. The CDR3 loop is CASLQTGGYGYTF. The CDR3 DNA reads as TGTGCCAGTTTGCAGACAGGGGGCTATGGCTACACCTTC.

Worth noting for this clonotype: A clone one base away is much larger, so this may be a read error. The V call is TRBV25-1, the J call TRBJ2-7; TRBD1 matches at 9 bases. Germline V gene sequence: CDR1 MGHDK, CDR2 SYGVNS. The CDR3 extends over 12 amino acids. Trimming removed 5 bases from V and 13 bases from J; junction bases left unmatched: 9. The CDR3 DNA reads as TGTGCCAGCAGTCACACGACAGGGGGTCTTTACTTC. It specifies CASSHTTGGLYF.

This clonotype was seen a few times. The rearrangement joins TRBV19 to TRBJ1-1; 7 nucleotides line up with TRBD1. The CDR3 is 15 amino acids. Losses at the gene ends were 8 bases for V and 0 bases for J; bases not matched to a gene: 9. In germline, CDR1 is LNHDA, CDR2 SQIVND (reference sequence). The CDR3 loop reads CASEKQGFVNTEAFF. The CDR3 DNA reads TGTGCCAGTGAAAAACAGGGGTTTGTGAACACTGAAGCTTTCTTT.

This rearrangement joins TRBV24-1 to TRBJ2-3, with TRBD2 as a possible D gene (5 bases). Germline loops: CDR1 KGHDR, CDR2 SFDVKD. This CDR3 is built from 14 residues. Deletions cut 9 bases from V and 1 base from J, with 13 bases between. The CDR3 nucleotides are TGTGCCACCTCGGACGGGGATGGCACAGATACGCAGTATTTT. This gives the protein CATSDGDGTDTQYF.

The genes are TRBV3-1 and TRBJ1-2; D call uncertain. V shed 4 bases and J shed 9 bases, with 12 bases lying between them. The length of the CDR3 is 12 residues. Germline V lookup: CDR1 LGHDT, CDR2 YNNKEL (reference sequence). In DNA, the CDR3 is TGTGCCAGCAGCCTTCGACCGGGAAGCTACACCTTC. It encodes CASSLRPGSYTF.

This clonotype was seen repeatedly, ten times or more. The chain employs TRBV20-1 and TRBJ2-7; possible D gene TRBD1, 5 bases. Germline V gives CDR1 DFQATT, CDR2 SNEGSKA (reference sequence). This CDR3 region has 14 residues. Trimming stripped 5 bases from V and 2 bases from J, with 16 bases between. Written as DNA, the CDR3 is TGCAGTGCTCACGTGGTAACGACAGCCTACGAGCAGTACTTC. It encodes CSAHVVTTAYEQYF.

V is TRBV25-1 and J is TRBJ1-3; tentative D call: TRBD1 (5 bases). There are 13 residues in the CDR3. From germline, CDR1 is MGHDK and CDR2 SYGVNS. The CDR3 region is CATLDNYGYTIYF. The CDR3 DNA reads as TGTGCTACACTGGACAACTATGGCTACACCATATATTTT.